Listed below are T cell receptor beta chains from one sample, sequenced in a study of early T cells in non-severe SARS-CoV-2 infection. A single record per CDR3 protein comes from TCRdb applying MiXCR to the 5' RACE reads. The repertoire includes about 50,000 distinct CDR3 sequences, 9.4% of them detected once, and approximately 5.7% sits in the top ten. Sequenced here: whole blood, sampled at baseline. The receptors were gathered from an adult who was a healthcare worker with PCR-confirmed SARS-CoV-2 infection or an uninfected control (not recorded which). CDR3s include the opening cysteine and the closing phenylalanine or tryptophan. The D gene is left open where the match is weak. Where a row states a size, it is once, few, many or the class of an expanded clone; other rows omit it.

cdr3_aa | cdr3_nt | j_call | clone_size | v_call | d_call
CASSPETQGFGDSPLHF | TGTGCCAGCAGCCCAGAAACACAGGGATTTGGTGATTCACCCCTCCACTTT | TRBJ1-6 | many | TRBV4-2 | .
CASSRPPSYNEQFF | TGTGCCAGCAGCCGACCTCCTTCCTACAATGAGCAGTTCTTC | TRBJ2-1 | . | TRBV6-6 | .
CASSQPGQAYEQYF | TGTGCCAGCAGCCAGCCGGGACAGGCCTACGAGCAGTACTTC | TRBJ2-7 | many | TRBV3-1 | TRBD1
CASSLPGLNTEAFF | TGCGCCAGCAGCCTACCGGGACTGAACACTGAAGCTTTCTTT | TRBJ1-1 | . | TRBV5-1 | .
CASSPTIYGYTF | TGTGCCAGCAGTCCGACAATATATGGCTACACCTTC | TRBJ1-2 | few | TRBV28 | .
CASSATQGERELFF | TGTGCCAGCAGCGCGACCCAGGGGGAGAGGGAGCTGTTTTTT | TRBJ2-2 | . | TRBV9 | TRBD1
CASSFTVQETQYF | TGCGCCAGCAGCTTCACGGTCCAAGAGACCCAGTACTTC | TRBJ2-5 | few | TRBV5-1 | .
CASSVRTKNIQYF | TGTGCCAGTAGTGTCCGAACCAAAAACATTCAGTACTTC | TRBJ2-4 | many | TRBV19 | .
CASSQDGGGAGEQFF | TGCGCCAGCAGCCAAGATGGCGGGGGGGCTGGTGAGCAGTTCTTC | TRBJ2-1 | few | TRBV4-1 | TRBD2
CASRGQSTEAFF | TGTGCCAGCAGAGGCCAAAGCACTGAAGCTTTCTTT | TRBJ1-1 | . | TRBV28 | .
CASSLPLGAGANVLTF | TGTGCCAGCAGTCTCCCTCTTGGGGCCGGGGCCAACGTCCTGACTTTC | TRBJ2-6 | . | TRBV2 | .
CASSLAGLGEQYF | TGTGCCAGCAGCTTAGCGGGATTGGGTGAGCAGTACTTC | TRBJ2-7 | few | TRBV7-2 | .
CACLEGYEQFF | TGTGCCTGTTTGGAGGGGTATGAGCAGTTCTTC | TRBJ2-1 | many | TRBV30 | .
CASSSRGTTEAFF | TGTGCCAGCAGCTCAAGGGGTACCACTGAAGCTTTCTTT | TRBJ1-1 | few | TRBV11-3 | .
CASSPVMNTEAFF | TGTGCCAGCTCACCAGTAATGAACACTGAAGCTTTCTTT | TRBJ1-1 | . | TRBV18 | .
CASSSPTGHTEAFF | TGTGCCAGCAGCTCCCCGACAGGGCACACTGAAGCTTTCTTT | TRBJ1-1 | . | TRBV11-3 | TRBD1
CAIGQGSAVQFF | TGTGCCATCGGACAGGGGTCGGCAGTCCAGTTCTTC | TRBJ2-1 | . | TRBV15 | TRBD1
CSARDTGGSGNTIYF | TGCAGTGCTAGAGATACGGGCGGCTCTGGAAACACCATATATTTT | TRBJ1-3 | . | TRBV20-1 | .
CASSYGFYTEAFF | TGTGCCAGCAGTTACGGCTTCTACACTGAAGCTTTCTTT | TRBJ1-1 | . | TRBV12-3/TRBV12-4 | .
CASSLTATGPYEQYF | TGTGCCAGCAGCTTAACGGCGACAGGGCCCTACGAGCAGTACTTC | TRBJ2-7 | few | TRBV7-9 | TRBD1
CASSLAGTREAFF | TGTGCCAGCAGCTTAGCTGGGACGCGTGAAGCTTTCTTT | TRBJ1-1 | many | TRBV7-8 | .
CASSLGLAGIETQYF | TGTGCCAGCAGCCTAGGGCTAGCGGGGATTGAGACCCAGTACTTC | TRBJ2-5 | . | TRBV12-3/TRBV12-4 | TRBD2
CASSLTGDTDTQYF | TGTGCCAGCAGCTTGACGGGAGACACAGATACGCAGTATTTT | TRBJ2-3 | . | TRBV5-5 | .
CASSLSGTGGTDTQYF | TGCGCCAGCAGCCTCTCCGGGACAGGGGGAACAGATACGCAGTATTTT | TRBJ2-3 | many | TRBV4-3 | TRBD1
CSATDRTSPYEQHF | TGCAGTGCCACAGACCGGACTAGCCCCTACGAGCAGCACTTC | TRBJ2-7 | . | TRBV20-1 | TRBD2
CASSRTSGEPDTQYF | TGCGCCAGCAGCCGGACTAGCGGGGAACCAGATACGCAGTATTTT | TRBJ2-3 | . | TRBV4-3 | TRBD2
CASSEVGQGGETQYF | TGTGCCAGCAGTGAAGTTGGACAGGGTGGCGAGACCCAGTACTTC | TRBJ2-5 | many | TRBV25-1 | TRBD1
CASSLTAANTGELFF | TGTGCCAGCAGTTTAACAGCAGCGAACACCGGGGAGCTGTTTTTT | TRBJ2-2 | many | TRBV27 | .
CASSTGVKLFF | TGTGCCAGCAGTACAGGGGTAAAACTGTTTTTT | TRBJ1-4 | . | TRBV12-3/TRBV12-4 | TRBD1
CAWSATYEQYF | TGTGCCTGGAGTGCCACCTACGAGCAGTACTTC | TRBJ2-7 | many | TRBV30 | .
CASSPQRADTQYF | TGTGCCAGCAGCCCCCAGCGGGCAGATACGCAGTATTTT | TRBJ2-3 | . | TRBV7-3 | .
CASKGRTGVTYEQYF | TGTGCCAGCAAGGGGAGGACAGGGGTTACTTACGAGCAGTACTTC | TRBJ2-7 | . | TRBV27 | TRBD1
CASSYLNRGSWEAFF | TGTGCCAGCAGTTACTTGAATCGTGGCAGCTGGGAAGCTTTCTTT | TRBJ1-1 | . | TRBV6-5 | .
CASSLKTPSGNTIYF | TGTGCCAGCAGCTTGAAGACACCCTCTGGAAACACCATATATTTT | TRBJ1-3 | . | TRBV5-6 | .
CASSLTGLANEQFF | TGTGCCAGCAGCTTAACTGGACTAGCGAATGAGCAGTTCTTC | TRBJ2-1 | . | TRBV11-2 | TRBD2
CASSLVNSLGGNTIYF | TGTGCCAGCAGCTTAGTCAACAGCCTGGGCGGAAACACCATATATTTT | TRBJ1-3 | . | TRBV11-2 | .
CASSLAASGSYEQYF | TGCGCCAGCAGCTTGGCGGCTAGCGGCTCCTACGAGCAGTACTTC | TRBJ2-7 | . | TRBV5-1 | TRBD2
CASSYPGQTFF | TGTGCCAGCAGTTACCCGGGACAGACGTTCTTC | TRBJ2-1 | few | TRBV6-2/TRBV6-3 | TRBD1